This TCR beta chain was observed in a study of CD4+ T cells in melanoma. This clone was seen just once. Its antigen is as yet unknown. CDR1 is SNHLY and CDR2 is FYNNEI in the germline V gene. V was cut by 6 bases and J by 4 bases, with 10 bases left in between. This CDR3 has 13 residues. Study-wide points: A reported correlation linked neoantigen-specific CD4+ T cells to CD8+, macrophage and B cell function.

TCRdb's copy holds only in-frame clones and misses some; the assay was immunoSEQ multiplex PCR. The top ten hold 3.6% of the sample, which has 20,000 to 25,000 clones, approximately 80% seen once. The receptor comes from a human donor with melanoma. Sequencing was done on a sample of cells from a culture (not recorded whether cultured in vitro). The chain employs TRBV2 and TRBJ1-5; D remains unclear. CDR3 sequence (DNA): TGTGCCAGCAGAACCGTGTCGAATCAGCCCCAGCATTTT. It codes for CASRTVSNQPQHF.